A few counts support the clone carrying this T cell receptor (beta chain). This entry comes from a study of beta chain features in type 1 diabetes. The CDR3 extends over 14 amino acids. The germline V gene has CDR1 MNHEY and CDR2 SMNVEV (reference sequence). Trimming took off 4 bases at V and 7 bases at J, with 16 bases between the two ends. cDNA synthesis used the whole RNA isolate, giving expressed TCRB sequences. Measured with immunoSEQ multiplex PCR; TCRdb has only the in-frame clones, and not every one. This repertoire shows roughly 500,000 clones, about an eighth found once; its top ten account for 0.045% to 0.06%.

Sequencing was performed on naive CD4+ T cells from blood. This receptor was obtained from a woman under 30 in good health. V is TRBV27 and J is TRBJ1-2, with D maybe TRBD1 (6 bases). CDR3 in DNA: TGTGCCAGCAGTTCTCCCCTAGGGGGGTCTGGCTACACCTTC. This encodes CASSSPLGGSGYTF.